These 30 T cell receptor beta chains originate from one sample sequenced in a study of blood T cells in healthy people across ages. Primers used in a second PCR of roughly 7 to 12 cycles were a sample-barcoded 5' primer and a J-beta primer mix. TCRdb reanalysed the 5' RACE reads using MiXCR and keeps one entry per CDR3 protein. The sample shows about 1.1 million distinct CDR3 sequences, less than 45% of them seen only once. Sequencing was performed on blood. The receptors derive from a man between 18 and 35 years old in good health.

This chain links TRBV5-5 with TRBJ1-4; 8 bases align to TRBD1. The CDR3 extends over 14 amino acids. V lost 4 bases, J lost 8 bases, and 7 bases stayed unmatched. CDR1 is SGHKS, CDR2 YYEKEE, per germline (reference sequence). The CDR3 spells CASSDGQGREKLFF. CDR3 nucleotides: TGTGCCAGCAGCGACGGACAGGGACGCGAAAAACTGTTTTTT.

This clonotype appeared a few times. V and J are TRBV29-1 and TRBJ2-4; 14 bases are shared with TRBD2. There are 15 residues in the CDR3. Per germline, CDR1 SQVTM and CDR2 ANQGSEA. Trimming at V came to 7 bases and at J to 3 bases, leaving 5 bases not matched to a gene. CDR3 DNA sequence: TGCAGCGGAGCCGGGACTAGCGGGGGCAAAAACATTCAGTACTTC. Its protein is CSGAGTSGGKNIQYF.

This chain joins TRBV6-5 and TRBJ2-7, with D hard to call. Trimming shortened V by 0 bases and J by 1 base, and 7 bases separated the two germline ends. The CDR3 is 14 amino acids. CDR1 and CDR2 from the germline V gene are MNHEY and SVGAGI. CDR3 in amino acids: CASSYSFSSYEQYF. CDR3 in DNA: TGTGCCAGCAGTTACTCGTTCTCGTCCTACGAGCAGTACTTC.

The rearrangement uses TRBV29-1 and TRBJ2-4; D uncertain. The J call is doubtful: the DNA matches TRBJ2-5 better. CDR3 length: 13 amino acids. The germline CDR1 and CDR2 sequences are SQVTM and ANQGSEA. The CDR3 is CSVVEDTEETQYF. In nucleotides, the CDR3 is TGCAGCGTTGTAGAGGATACCGAGGAGACCCAGTACTTC.

In this sample, this clonotype turned up a few times. The rearrangement joins TRBV25-1 to TRBJ1-2; D is unresolved. The V end lost 10 bases, the J end lost 7 bases, and 13 bases lay between the germline ends. The CDR3 runs to 11 residues. CDR1 and CDR2 from the germline V gene are MGHDK and SYGVNS. This chain's CDR3 is CATMGLLGYTF. The CDR3 nucleotides are TGTGCCACCATGGGTCTGCTTGGCTACACCTTC.

The chain uses TRBV6-2 or TRBV6-3 and TRBJ1-1, with a tentative D call TRBD1 (5 bases). The CDR3 spans 16 residues. CDR1 MNHEY and CDR2 SVGEGT come from the germline V gene. The germline V and J ends were trimmed by 7 bases and 0 bases, with 18 bases remaining between them. Here the CDR3 DNA reads TGTGCCAGCACCCCTTTCAGGGTGCCGATGAACACTGAAGCTTTCTTT. This sequence encodes CASTPFRVPMNTEAFF.

The V call is TRBV5-1, the J call TRBJ2-3; D assignment may be TRBD1 or TRBD2 (5 bases each). Looked up from germline, CDR1 is SGHRS and CDR2 is YFSETQ. V was shortened by 7 bases and J by 2 bases, with 20 bases between the two germline ends. The CDR3 is 16 amino acids. This CDR3 reads CASAGTGTDLTDTQYF. As DNA, the CDR3 is TGCGCCAGCGCCGGGACCGGGACGGACCTCACAGATACGCAGTATTTT.

The chain has TRBV12-3 or TRBV12-4 and TRBJ1-4, with D unclear. The V end lost 5 bases, the J end lost 5 bases, and 12 bases lay between the germline ends. The CDR3 runs 14 residues. CDR3 residues: CASSVEQKNEKLFF. CDR3 nucleotide sequence: TGTGCCAGCAGTGTAGAACAGAAGAATGAAAAACTGTTTTTT.

The genes are TRBV4-3 and TRBJ2-5; D could derive from TRBD1 or TRBD2 (5 bases each). Judging by the DNA end, TRBJ2-7 fits better; the J call may be wrong. Germline values: CDR1 LGHNA, CDR2 YSLEER. CDR3 length: 15 amino acids. The CDR3 protein is CASSQDRGRNYEQYF. The CDR3 region has the DNA TGCGCCAGCAGCCAAGATCGGGGACGGAACTACGAGCAGTACTTC.

In its sample, this clonotype was seen a few times. The chain carries TRBV20-1 and TRBJ2-5; 12 nucleotides match TRBD2. CDR1 is DFQATT and CDR2 is SNEGSKA in the germline V gene (reference sequence). J gave up 0 bases and V 6 bases, and 2 bases lay outside the gene matches. The CDR3 is 14 residues long. The CDR3 protein is CSARTSGNQETQYF. The CDR3 nucleotides are TGCAGTGCAAGGACTAGCGGGAACCAAGAGACCCAGTACTTC.

This clonotype was detected only a few times. The gene calls are TRBV7-4 and TRBJ1-6; D is possibly TRBD1 (6 bases). Germline values: CDR1 SGHVT, CDR2 SQSDAQ. The CDR3 runs to 16 residues. Trimming removed 0 bases from V and 5 bases from J, with 11 bases in between. This chain's CDR3 is CASSLAPDRNNSPLHF. In DNA, the CDR3 is TGTGCCAGCAGCTTAGCGCCGGACAGAAATAATTCACCCCTCCACTTT.

This clonotype was seen more than once but under ten times. The chain carries TRBV29-1 and TRBJ1-2; D is perhaps TRBD1 (5 bases). The V gene's germline CDR1 is SQVTM and CDR2 ANQGSEA. The CDR3 length is 13 residues. V was pared by 3 bases and J by 1 base, with 9 bases between. The chain's CDR3 is CSVETTDNYGYTF. CDR3 in DNA: TGCAGCGTTGAGACGACAGATAACTATGGCTACACCTTC.

CDR3 loop: CASRIPGRGNQPQHF. CDR3 coding DNA: TGTGCCAGCAGAATACCAGGGAGAGGCAATCAGCCCCAGCATTTT. This rearrangement joins TRBV28 to TRBJ1-5, with D perhaps matching TRBD1 (5 bases). The V end was cut by 6 bases, the J end by 2 bases, with 14 bases between. In germline, CDR1 is MDHEN, CDR2 SYDVKM. The CDR3 is 15 amino acids.

In this sample, this clonotype turned up a few times. An end of the junction does not agree with germline; a read error may underlie this. This chain uses TRBV4-3 with TRBJ1-5, with unresolved D. Looked up from germline, CDR1 is LGHNA and CDR2 is YSLEER. There are 15 residues in the CDR3. CDR3 DNA sequence: TGCGCCAGTAGCCAAGGAATAAGGGGCAATCAGCCCCAGCATTTT. Its protein product is CASSQGIRGNQPQHF.

In this sample, this clonotype turned up a few times. This chain uses TRBV5-1 with TRBJ2-1, with 9 bases matching TRBD1. The CDR3 runs 14 residues. V was pared by 7 bases and J by 7 bases, with 9 bases of the junction left unmatched. Germline CDR1 is SGHRS and CDR2 is YFSETQ. CDR3 nucleotide sequence: TGCGCCAGCGGCGGGACAGGGATTCAGAATGAGCAGTTCTTC. Its protein product is CASGGTGIQNEQFF.

This chain uses TRBV6-4 with TRBJ2-1, with no clear D. The V gene's germline CDR1 is MRHNA and CDR2 SNTAGT. The CDR3 runs to 13 residues. Trimming pared 2 bases from V and 5 bases from J, leaving 7 bases between. As DNA, the CDR3 is TGTGCCAGCAGTGACGGCTATAACAATGAGCAGTTCTTC. Translation: CASSDGYNNEQFF.

V and J are TRBV7-2 and TRBJ1-2; D is uncertain. V was clipped by 8 bases and J by 3 bases, with 13 bases between them. Germline values: CDR1 SGHTA, CDR2 FQGNSA. This CDR3 has 13 amino acids. CDR3 nucleotides: TGTGCCAGCCCGCTGAGGCCTGACTATGGCTACACCTTC. Translated, it gives CASPLRPDYGYTF.

This clonotype came up a few times. The gene calls are TRBV20-1 and TRBJ2-5, with 8 positions matching TRBD2. CDR1 and CDR2 (germline): DFQATT, SNEGSKA (reference sequence). The CDR3 covers 14 residues. Trimming removed 3 bases from V and 3 bases from J; junction bases left unmatched: 6. The CDR3 sequence: CSARPSGPKETQYF. The DNA for the CDR3 is TGCAGTGCTAGGCCTAGCGGGCCAAAAGAGACCCAGTACTTC.

This clonotype occurred a few times. CDR3 DNA: TGTGCCAGCAGCAAGGATGGGAGGGACCCTCTCTACACCTTC. As protein: CASSKDGRDPLYTF. The chain carries TRBV6-5 and TRBJ1-2; a possible D gene is TRBD1 (5 bases). This CDR3 is built from 14 residues. V dropped 6 bases and J dropped 10 bases, with 21 bases sitting between them. Per germline, CDR1 MNHEY and CDR2 SVGAGI.

The V call is TRBV4-1, the J call TRBJ1-5; 11 positions match TRBD1. This CDR3 contains 19 residues. The V gene's germline CDR1 is MGHRA and CDR2 YSYEKL. With 4 bases clipped from V and 4 bases from J, the junction kept 15 bases outside the gene matches. CDR3 loop: CASSRALGTGGLGNQPQHF. DNA for the CDR3: TGCGCCAGCAGCCGCGCGTTAGGGACAGGGGGATTAGGGAATCAGCCCCAGCATTTT.

This rearrangement joins TRBV20-1 to TRBJ1-5; weak D call: TRBD1 (5 bases). Germline V gene data show CDR1 as DFQATT and CDR2 as SNEGSKA (reference sequence). Trimming took 3 bases from V and 0 from J, leaving 9 bases between them. There are 14 residues in the CDR3. The CDR3: CSASLQGSNQPQHF. CDR3 sequence (DNA): TGCAGTGCTAGTTTGCAGGGTAGCAATCAGCCCCAGCATTTT.

V usage is TRBV24-1 and J usage is TRBJ2-3, with D perhaps TRBD1 (6 bases). Germline V gene sequence: CDR1 KGHDR, CDR2 SFDVKD. CDR3 length equals 13 residues. V dropped 4 bases and J dropped 6 bases, with 10 bases sitting between them. This CDR3 reads CATSDRGKDTQYF. In DNA form, the CDR3 reads TGTGCCACCAGTGACAGGGGCAAGGATACGCAGTATTTT.

This clonotype was seen only a few times. The rearrangement uses TRBV9 and TRBJ1-1, with D perhaps matching TRBD1 (5 bases). CDR3 size: 15 residues. Germline V gene lookup returns CDR1 SGDLS and CDR2 YYNGEE. V dropped 4 bases and J dropped 4 bases, with 17 bases sitting between them. The CDR3 spells CASSPSPQGPTEAFF. The CDR3 nucleotides read TGTGCCAGCAGCCCCAGCCCCCAGGGCCCCACTGAAGCTTTCTTT.

This chain connects TRBV12-3 or TRBV12-4 to TRBJ2-2; TRBD1 matches at 7 bases. CDR3 length: 19 amino acids. J lost 6 bases, V lost 4 bases, and 20 bases had no gene match. The CDR3 DNA reads as TGTGCCAGCAGTTCCCACCCTTATGTGAGGGGGCGCTTCCCCGGGGAGCTGTTTTTT. Protein: CASSSHPYVRGRFPGELFF.

There are a few counts of this clonotype. The chain uses TRBV27 and TRBJ2-5, with D perhaps matching TRBD2 (6 bases). Trimming removed 6 bases at V and 4 bases at J, with 15 bases between. The germline CDR1 and CDR2 sequences are MNHEY and SMNVEV (reference sequence). This CDR3 contains 14 residues. This CDR3 is CASSLRGSGETQYF. The DNA of the CDR3 is TGTGCCAGCAGCTTACGGGGGAGTGGAGAGACCCAGTACTTC.

The chain recombines TRBV5-1 with TRBJ2-5, with TRBD1 identical over 10 bases. V dropped 4 bases and J dropped 11; count of bases not matched to a gene: 5. This CDR3 comprises 12 residues. CDR1 is SGHRS and CDR2 is YFSETQ in the germline V gene. The CDR3 sequence: CASSPGQGIQYF. As DNA, the CDR3 is TGCGCCAGCAGCCCGGGACAGGGGATTCAGTACTTC. The entire variable domain, with the rest obtained from reference TRBV5-1 and TRBJ2-5, is as follows: KAGVTQTPRYLIKTRGQQVTLSCSPISGHRSVSWYQQTPGQGLQFLFEYFSETQRNKGNFPGRFSGRQFSNSRSEMNVSTLELGDSALYLCASSPGQGIQYFGPGTRLLVL.

This clonotype showed up many times. The CDR3 DNA reads TGTGCCAGCAGCCGAAACCTAGCGACAGATACGCAGTATTTT. It is translated as CASSRNLATDTQYF. V and J are TRBV9 and TRBJ2-3; possible D gene TRBD2, 6 bases. The V end was cut by 4 bases, the J end by 3 bases, with 12 bases between. Germline V gene data show CDR1 as SGDLS and CDR2 as YYNGEE. The CDR3 runs to 14 residues.

This clonotype was found a few times. The chain carries TRBV20-1 and TRBJ2-7; TRBD1 matches at 7 bases. CDR3 length: 14 amino acids. Germline CDR1 DFQATT, CDR2 SNEGSKA (reference sequence). V dropped 2 bases and J dropped 2; count of bases not matched to a gene: 6. The CDR3 bases are TGCAGTGCTAGAACGACAGGGTCAACCTACGAGCAGTACTTC. Protein product: CSARTTGSTYEQYF.

This sequence joins TRBV5-1 and TRBJ1-1; D gene uncertain. The CDR3 runs to 14 residues. CDR1 is SGHRS and CDR2 is YFSETQ in the germline V gene. V was cut by 0 bases and J by 3 bases, with 9 bases left in between. The CDR3 loop is CASSLGATDTEAFF. The CDR3 DNA reads as TGCGCCAGCAGCTTGGGGGCGACGGACACTGAAGCTTTCTTT.

The chain recombines TRBV2 with TRBJ2-4; D may be TRBD1 or TRBD2 (5 bases each). The CDR3 totals 15 residues. Trimming stripped 1 base from V and 8 bases from J, with 15 bases between. The germline gives CDR1 SNHLY, CDR2 FYNNEI. Here the CDR3 DNA reads TGTGCCAGCAGTGAAGGAGTGGGGGAAAGGGACATTCAGTACTTC. Translation: CASSEGVGERDIQYF. Full variable domain (remainder filled in from reference TRBV2 and TRBJ2-4): EPEVTQTPSHQVTQMGQEVILRCVPISNHLYFYWYRQILGQKVEFLVSFYNNEISEKSEIFDDQFSVERPDGSNFTLKIRSTKLEDSAMYFCASSEGVGERDIQYFGAGTRLSVL.